This TCR beta chain was recorded in a study of T cells of healthy individuals. This clonotype counts as medium-sized. CDR1 is MNHEY, CDR2 SVGAGI, per germline. This CDR3 is built from 17 residues. The V and J ends lost 2 bases and 7 bases respectively, with 23 bases between them. Each CDR3 protein is one row after TCRdb ran MiXCR on the 5' RACE reads. The sample consists of 41,000 or so distinct CDR3 sequences, about 4.5% of them appearing once. The chain employs TRBV6-5 and TRBJ1-1; no definite D call. This clonotype was obtained from a human donor in good health. CDR3 sequence (DNA): TGTGCCAGCAGTTACAACCAGCGGAACACGGTTCTAAATGAAGCTTTCTTT. Residues: CASSYNQRNTVLNEAFF.